These T cell receptor beta chains were read from a single sample in a study of response to subunit inactivated influenza vaccine. TCRdb reanalysed the RT-PCR reads using MiXCR and keeps one entry per CDR3 protein. The sample carries around 580,000 distinct CDR3 sequences, 10% to 15% recorded once. Here the sequenced sample was PBMCs from blood, taken on the day of vaccination. The receptors shown here come from a man over 45 who received an inactivated influenza vaccine. The CDR3 runs from the conserved cysteine through the conserved F or W. A D gene is named only where the DNA matches it firmly. A clone size is listed for some rows: how often the clone was seen (once, few, many), or a class if it is expanded.

TRBV7-2,-,TRBJ2-3,-,TGTGCCAGCAGCTTAAGCCACACAGATACGCAGTATTTT,CASSLSHTDTQYF
TRBV12-3/TRBV12-4,many,TRBJ2-1,-,TGTGCCAGCATGGGCGGGGCTCTGTCCTACAATGAGCAGTTCTTC,CASMGGALSYNEQFF
TRBV30,-,TRBJ1-6,TRBD1,TGTGCCTGGAGTATGTCTGGGACAGGGGTACGGTCACCCCTCCACTTT,CAWSMSGTGVRSPLHF
TRBV29-1,few,TRBJ2-4,-,TGCAGCGCCCGGACATTAGCCAAAAACATTCAGTACTTC,CSARTLAKNIQYF
TRBV5-1,-,TRBJ2-5,-,TGCGCCAGCAGCAATGGGGCGGAAGAGACCCAGTACTTC,CASSNGAEETQYF
TRBV2,-,TRBJ2-7,-,TGTGCCAGCAGTGGACCGACGGCCAGCTCCTACGAGCAGTACTTC,CASSGPTASSYEQYF
TRBV2,-,TRBJ2-2,-,TGTGCCAGCAGTCTCGGACAAGCTAGAACCGGGGAGCTGTTTTTT,CASSLGQARTGELFF
TRBV20-1,many,TRBJ2-3,-,TGCAGTGCTAGAGATGTGGGAGATACGCAGTATTTT,CSARDVGDTQYF
TRBV6-1,few,TRBJ2-7,-,TGTGCCAGCAGTGAACTGTCCGTAGAAGAGCAGTACTTC,CASSELSVEEQYF
TRBV12-3/TRBV12-4,many,TRBJ2-5,-,TGTGCCAGCAGCTTCGGGTCCCAAGAGACCCAGTACTTC,CASSFGSQETQYF
TRBV5-6,few,TRBJ2-5,-,TGTGCCAGCAGCCTGGGACCGGGGGTCGGCCAGTACTTC,CASSLGPGVGQYF
TRBV20-1,few,TRBJ2-4,-,TGCAGTGCTAGTCCCTGGCAGGACATTCAGTACTTC,CSASPWQDIQYF
TRBV2,-,TRBJ2-5,TRBD1,TGTGCCAGCAGAACGACAGGGCCCCCGACCCAGTACTTC,CASRTTGPPTQYF
TRBV7-9,-,TRBJ2-5,-,TGTGCCAGCAGCTTAACAGGACCAAGCCGGTCCCAGTACTTC,CASSLTGPSRSQYF
TRBV5-1,few,TRBJ2-1,TRBD2,TGCGCCAGCAGCCCCCCGGGACTAGCGGGAGTTAATGAGCAGTTCTTC,CASSPPGLAGVNEQFF
TRBV6-5,-,TRBJ2-7,TRBD1,TGTGCCAGCAGTTACTCGACGGACAGGGGTTACGAGCAGTACTTC,CASSYSTDRGYEQYF
TRBV12-3/TRBV12-4,many,TRBJ2-3,-,TGTGCCACCCGGGGGAGCACAGATACGCAGTATTTT,CATRGSTDTQYF
TRBV5-1,many,TRBJ2-2,TRBD2,TGCGCCAGCAGCTCCACCGAGATAGCGGGAGGACGGGAGCTGTTTTTT,CASSSTEIAGGRELFF
TRBV12-3/TRBV12-4,few,TRBJ1-4,TRBD1,TGTGCCAGCAGCCCTGGGACAGGCCCTGCAACTAATGAAAAACTGTTTTTT,CASSPGTGPATNEKLFF
TRBV7-8,few,TRBJ2-1,-,TGTGCCAGCAGCTTTCTAGCATCAAACAATGAGCAGTTCTTC,CASSFLASNNEQFF
TRBV30,few,TRBJ2-1,-,TGTGCCTGGAGTAGTCGTCGCTCCTACAATGAGCAGTTCTTC,CAWSSRRSYNEQFF
TRBV7-2,many,TRBJ2-5,-,TGTGCCAGCAGCTTAGCCCAGGGACTGAAAGAGACCCAGTACTTC,CASSLAQGLKETQYF
TRBV7-3,many,TRBJ2-2,-,TGTGCCAGCAGCCAAGGGAGCAGTGGTGGGGAGCTGTTTTTT,CASSQGSSGGELFF
TRBV3-1,few,TRBJ2-1,-,TGTGCCAGCAGCCAAGATAACAGTTATTACCAGTTCTTC,CASSQDNSYYQFF
TRBV19,many,TRBJ2-6,TRBD2,TGTGCCAGTAGTCCCTCAGCGGGAGCCCTCTCTGGGGCCAACGTCCTGACTTTC,CASSPSAGALSGANVLTF
TRBV29-1,many,TRBJ2-2,-,TGCAGCGTAGGAAGGAGGGGCGGCACCGGGGAGCTGTTTTTT,CSVGRRGGTGELFF
TRBV2,few,TRBJ2-3,TRBD2,TGTGCCAGCAGTGACCCCACTAGCGGGGTCACAGATACGCAGTATTTT,CASSDPTSGVTDTQYF
TRBV6-2/TRBV6-3,few,TRBJ1-5,-,TGTGCCAGCAGTTACTCTTTCAATCAGCCCCAGCATTTT,CASSYSFNQPQHF
TRBV12-3/TRBV12-4,few,TRBJ1-5,-,TGTGCCAGCAGTCTAAGTTCCAGGGCTCAGCCCCAGCATTTT,CASSLSSRAQPQHF
TRBV7-2,many,TRBJ2-1,-,TGTGCCAGCAGCTTAGGGCTAGTTTCCTATAATGAGCAGTTCTTC,CASSLGLVSYNEQFF
TRBV27,many,TRBJ2-7,TRBD2,TGTGCCAGCAGTTGGGACTATGCCGGGGAGCAGTACTTC,CASSWDYAGEQYF
TRBV4-2,-,TRBJ2-1,TRBD1,TGTGCCAGCAGCGCAAGGGTTCGGCGGGACAGGTACTACAATGAGCAGTTCTTC,CASSARVRRDRYYNEQFF
TRBV29-1,few,TRBJ2-3,-,TGCAGCGTTGAAGAATCCACAGATACGCAGTATTTT,CSVEESTDTQYF
TRBV6-2/TRBV6-3,-,TRBJ2-7,-,TGTGCCAGCACCGACGGTGTACGCGAGCAGTACTTC,CASTDGVREQYF